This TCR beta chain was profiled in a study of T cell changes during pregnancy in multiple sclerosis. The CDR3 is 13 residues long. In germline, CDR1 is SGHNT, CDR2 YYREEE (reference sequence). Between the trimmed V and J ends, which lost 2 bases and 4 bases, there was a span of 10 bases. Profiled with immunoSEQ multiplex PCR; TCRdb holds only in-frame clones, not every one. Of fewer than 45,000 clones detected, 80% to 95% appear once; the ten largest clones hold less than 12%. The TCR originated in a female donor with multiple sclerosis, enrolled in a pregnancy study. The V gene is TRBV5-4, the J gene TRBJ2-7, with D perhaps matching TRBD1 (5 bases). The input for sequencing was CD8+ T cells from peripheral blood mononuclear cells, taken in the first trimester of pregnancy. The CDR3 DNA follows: TGTGCCAGCAGCTTAAAAGGGGTTTACGAGCAGTACTTC. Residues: CASSLKGVYEQYF.